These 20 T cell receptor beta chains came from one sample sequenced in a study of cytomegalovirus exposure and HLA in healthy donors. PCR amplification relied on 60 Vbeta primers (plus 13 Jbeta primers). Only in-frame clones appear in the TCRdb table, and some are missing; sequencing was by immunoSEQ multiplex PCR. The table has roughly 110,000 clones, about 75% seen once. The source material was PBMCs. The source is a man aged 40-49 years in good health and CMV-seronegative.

The CDR3 sequence is CATRFGTVNSPLHF. CDR3 bases: TGTGCCACCAGATTCGGGACAGTAAATTCACCCCTCCACTTT. The V and J genes are TRBV6-5 and TRBJ1-6, with 7 bases fitting TRBD1. J gave up 7 bases and V 10 bases, and 10 bases lay outside the gene matches. The V gene's germline CDR1 is MNHEY and CDR2 SVGAGI. The CDR3 sequence is 14 residues long.

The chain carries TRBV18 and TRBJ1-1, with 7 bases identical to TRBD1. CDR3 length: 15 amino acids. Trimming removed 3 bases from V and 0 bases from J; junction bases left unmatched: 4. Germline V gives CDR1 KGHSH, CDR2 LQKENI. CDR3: CASSPDRTMNTEAFF. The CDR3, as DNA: TGTGCCAGCTCACCGGACAGGACCATGAACACTGAAGCTTTCTTT.

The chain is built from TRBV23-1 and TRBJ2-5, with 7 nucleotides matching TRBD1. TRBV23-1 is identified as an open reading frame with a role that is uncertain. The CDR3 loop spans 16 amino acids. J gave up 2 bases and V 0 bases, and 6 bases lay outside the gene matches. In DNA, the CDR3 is TGCGCCAGCAGTCAATCAGAAGGGACAGCACAAGAGACCCAGTACTTC. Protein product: CASSQSEGTAQETQYF.

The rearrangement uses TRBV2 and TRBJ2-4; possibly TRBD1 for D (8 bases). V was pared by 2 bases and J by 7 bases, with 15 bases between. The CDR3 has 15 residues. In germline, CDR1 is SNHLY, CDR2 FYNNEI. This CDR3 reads CASSETGGVGNIQYF. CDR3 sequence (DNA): TGTGCCAGCAGTGAAACAGGGGGGGTAGGGAACATTCAGTACTTC.

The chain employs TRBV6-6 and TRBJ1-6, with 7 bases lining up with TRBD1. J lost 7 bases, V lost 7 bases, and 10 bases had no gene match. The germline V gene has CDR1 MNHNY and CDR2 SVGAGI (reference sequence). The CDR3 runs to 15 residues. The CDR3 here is CASTSQGTVNSPLHF. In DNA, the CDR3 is TGTGCCAGCACCTCGCAAGGGACAGTCAATTCACCCCTCCACTTT.

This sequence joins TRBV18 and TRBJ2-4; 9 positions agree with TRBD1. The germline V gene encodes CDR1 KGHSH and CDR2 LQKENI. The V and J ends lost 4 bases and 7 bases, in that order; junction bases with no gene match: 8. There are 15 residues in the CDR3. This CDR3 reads CASSQLGTGSNIQYF. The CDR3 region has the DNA TGTGCCAGCTCACAACTCGGGACAGGGAGTAACATTCAGTACTTC.

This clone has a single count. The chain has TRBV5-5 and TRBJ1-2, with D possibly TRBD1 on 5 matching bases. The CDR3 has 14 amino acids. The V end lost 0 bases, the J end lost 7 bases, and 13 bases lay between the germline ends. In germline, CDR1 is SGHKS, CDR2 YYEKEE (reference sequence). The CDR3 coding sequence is TGTGCCAGCAGCTTGGGGCCGACAGATGCTGGCTACACCTTC. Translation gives CASSLGPTDAGYTF. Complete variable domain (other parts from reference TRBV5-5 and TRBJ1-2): DAGVTQSPTHLIKTRGQQVTLRCSPISGHKSVSWYQQVLGQGPQFIFQYYEKEERGRGNFPDRFSARQFPNYSSELNVNALLLGDSALYLCASSLGPTDAGYTFGSGTRLTVV.

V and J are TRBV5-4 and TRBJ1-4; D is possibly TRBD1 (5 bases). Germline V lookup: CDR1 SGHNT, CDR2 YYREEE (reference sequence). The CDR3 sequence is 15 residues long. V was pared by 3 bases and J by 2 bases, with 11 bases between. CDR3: CASSWGTATNEKLFF. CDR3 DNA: TGTGCCAGCAGCTGGGGGACTGCTACTAATGAAAAACTGTTTTTT.

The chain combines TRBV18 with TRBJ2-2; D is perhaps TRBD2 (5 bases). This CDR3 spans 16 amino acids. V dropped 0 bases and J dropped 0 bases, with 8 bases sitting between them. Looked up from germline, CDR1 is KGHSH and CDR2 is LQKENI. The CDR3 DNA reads TGTGCCAGCTCACCACCGGCTAGCTCGAACACCGGGGAGCTGTTTTTT. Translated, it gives CASSPPASSNTGELFF.

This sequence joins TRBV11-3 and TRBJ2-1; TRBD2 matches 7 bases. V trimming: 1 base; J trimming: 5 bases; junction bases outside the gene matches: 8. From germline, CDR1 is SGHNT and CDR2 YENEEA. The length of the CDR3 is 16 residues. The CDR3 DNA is TGTGCCAGCAGCTTAGGGGGAGAACGGGGGGACAATGAGCAGTTCTTC. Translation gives CASSLGGERGDNEQFF.

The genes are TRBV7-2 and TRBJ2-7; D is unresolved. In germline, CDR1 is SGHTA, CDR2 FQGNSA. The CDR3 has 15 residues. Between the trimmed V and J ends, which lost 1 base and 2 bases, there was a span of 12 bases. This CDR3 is CASSLGNLPTYEQYF. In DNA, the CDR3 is TGTGCCAGCAGCTTAGGAAACTTGCCCACCTACGAGCAGTACTTC.

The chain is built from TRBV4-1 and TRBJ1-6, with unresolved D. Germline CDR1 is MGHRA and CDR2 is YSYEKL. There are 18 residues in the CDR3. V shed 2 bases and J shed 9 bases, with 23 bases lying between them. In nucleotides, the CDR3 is TGCGCCAGCAGCCAATCTCTGAACAGCCCCCAACGGGGTTCACCCCTCCACTTT. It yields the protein CASSQSLNSPQRGSPLHF.

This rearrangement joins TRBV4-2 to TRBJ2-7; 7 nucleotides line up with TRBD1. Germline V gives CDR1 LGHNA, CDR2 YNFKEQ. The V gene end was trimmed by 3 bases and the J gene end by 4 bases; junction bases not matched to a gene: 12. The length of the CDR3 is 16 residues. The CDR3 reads CASSHSSRDSYYEQYF. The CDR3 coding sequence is TGTGCCAGCAGCCACTCGTCCCGGGACAGTTATTACGAGCAGTACTTC.

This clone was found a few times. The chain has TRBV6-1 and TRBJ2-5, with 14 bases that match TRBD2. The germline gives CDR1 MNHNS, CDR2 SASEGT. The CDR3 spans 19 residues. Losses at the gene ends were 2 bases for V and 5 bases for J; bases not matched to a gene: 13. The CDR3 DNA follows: TGTGCCAGCAGTGAATCTGGGTTCAGACTAGCGGGGGGGCGGGAGACCCAGTACTTC. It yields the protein CASSESGFRLAGGRETQYF.

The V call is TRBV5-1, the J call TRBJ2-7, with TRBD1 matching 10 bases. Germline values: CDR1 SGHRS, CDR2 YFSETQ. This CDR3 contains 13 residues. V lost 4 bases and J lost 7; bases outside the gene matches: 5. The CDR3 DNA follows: TGCGCCAGCAGCCGGGGGACAGGGGAGGAGCAGTACTTC. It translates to CASSRGTGEEQYF.

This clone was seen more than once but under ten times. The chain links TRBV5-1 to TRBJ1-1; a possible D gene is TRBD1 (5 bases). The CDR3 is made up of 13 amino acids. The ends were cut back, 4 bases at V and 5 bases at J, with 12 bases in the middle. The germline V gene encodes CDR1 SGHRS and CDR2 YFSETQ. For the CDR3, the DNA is TGCGCCAGCAGCCCGGGGACTGGGACTGAAGCTTTCTTT. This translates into CASSPGTGTEAFF.

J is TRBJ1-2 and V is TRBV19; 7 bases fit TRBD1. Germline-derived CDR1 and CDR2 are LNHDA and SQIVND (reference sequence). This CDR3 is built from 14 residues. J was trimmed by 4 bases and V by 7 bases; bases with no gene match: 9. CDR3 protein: CASINSGDSYGYTF. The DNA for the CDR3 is TGTGCCAGTATCAATAGCGGGGACAGCTATGGCTACACCTTC.

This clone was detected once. The CDR3 here is CASSLQGATTDTQYF. CDR3 bases: TGTGCCAGCAGCTTGCAGGGGGCCACCACAGATACGCAGTATTTT. The chain recombines TRBV5-4 with TRBJ2-3; 8 nucleotides line up with TRBD1. CDR1 is SGHNT and CDR2 is YYREEE in the germline V gene (reference sequence). CDR3 length equals 15 residues. V lost 1 base and J lost 2; bases outside the gene matches: 3.

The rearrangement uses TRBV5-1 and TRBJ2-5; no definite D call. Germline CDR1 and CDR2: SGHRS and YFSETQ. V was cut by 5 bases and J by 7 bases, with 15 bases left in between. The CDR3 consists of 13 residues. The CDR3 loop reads CASSSPPSGTQYF. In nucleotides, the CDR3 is TGCGCCAGCAGTTCACCCCCCTCAGGGACCCAGTACTTC.

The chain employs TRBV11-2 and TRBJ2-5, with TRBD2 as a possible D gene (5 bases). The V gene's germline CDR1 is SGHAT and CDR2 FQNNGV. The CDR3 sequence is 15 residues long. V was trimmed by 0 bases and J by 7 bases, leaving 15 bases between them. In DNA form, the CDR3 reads TGTGCCAGCAGCTTAGAGTTGGCTAGCCTAGGGACCCAGTACTTC. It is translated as CASSLELASLGTQYF.